This T cell receptor (beta chain) is drawn from a study of shared clonotypes between healthy human individuals. Overall study context: A couple of women and a few men aged 18 to 49 made up the donors.

The CD4+ fraction was divided into a CD45RA+ naive subset and a CD45RA-negative memory subset. The data were produced by immunoSEQ multiplex PCR, yet TCRdb's version contains in-frame clones alone and is incomplete. In the table there are around 700,000 clones, around 73% of which are singletons. V was shortened by 3 bases and J by 2 bases, with 13 bases between the two germline ends. Germline CDR1 MGHDK, CDR2 SYGVNS. The CDR3 has 15 amino acids. The sequencing sample was made of memory CD4+ T cells sorted from blood. Regarding subset: CD45RA-negative fraction. The V gene is TRBV25-1, the J gene TRBJ2-5; D is undetermined. The sequence came from a woman aged 25 to 39 in good health. As DNA, the CDR3 is TGTGCCAGCAGTGAGGGATCCACACATCAAGAGACCCAGTACTTC. Its translation: CASSEGSTHQETQYF.